This T cell receptor beta chain was captured in a study of Ad26.COV2.S vaccination and SARS-CoV-2 variants. CDR1 and CDR2 (germline): LNHDA, SQIVND (reference sequence). The CDR3 is 15 residues long. With 8 bases clipped from V and 6 bases from J, the junction kept 11 bases outside the gene matches. The treatment: 15 to 20 received Ad26.COV2.S at low or high dose, single or two shots; 5 received placebo; per-sample allocation not given. Sampling took place 63 days after the first vaccine or placebo injection. Profiled with immunoSEQ multiplex PCR; TCRdb holds only in-frame clones, not every one. The table shows about 350,000 clones, with around 84% occurring only once.

The specimen comprised peripheral blood, sampled in a trial of Ad26.COV2.S vaccine versus placebo. This sequence was found in a person between 18 and 59 years old who received the Ad26.COV2.S COVID-19 vaccine or a placebo. The chain carries TRBV19 and TRBJ2-2, with 8 positions matching TRBD1. DNA for the CDR3: TGTGCCAGTGCCACCCGGGACAGGCGTTCCGGGGAGCTGTTTTTT. This translates into CASATRDRRSGELFF.